These 29 T cell receptor beta chains were all obtained from the same sample, sequenced in a study of blood T cell repertoires in COVID-19. Produced via immunoSEQ multiplex PCR; TCRdb's table is partial and in-frame only. The sample has 350,000 to 400,000 clones, 87% seen once. The sample consisted of PBMCs or T cells enriched from blood (not recorded which). These receptors originate from a woman in her thirties who had recovered from COVID-19.

This chain connects TRBV7-2 to TRBJ1-5, with D perhaps matching TRBD1 (5 bases). The length of the CDR3 is 16 residues. Between the trimmed V and J ends, which lost 3 bases and 0 bases, there was a span of 12 bases. From germline, CDR1 is SGHTA and CDR2 FQGNSA. This CDR3 is CASSLGGEYSNQPQHF. The CDR3 DNA follows: TGTGCCAGCAGCTTGGGGGGAGAGTATAGCAATCAGCCCCAGCATTTT. The full variable domain, with the rest looked up from reference TRBV7-2 and TRBJ1-5, is GAGVSQSPSNKVTEKGKDVELRCDPISGHTALYWYRQSLGQGLEFLIYFQGNSAPDKSGLPSDRFSAERTGGSVSTLTIQRTQQEDSAVYLCASSLGGEYSNQPQHFGDGTRLSIL.

The gene calls are TRBV2 and TRBJ1-1, with a possible D match to TRBD1 (5 bases). There are 13 residues in the CDR3. CDR1 SNHLY and CDR2 FYNNEI come from the germline V gene. V was clipped by 7 bases and J by 4 bases, with 13 bases between them. CDR3 sequence (DNA): TGTGCCAGCACCCAGACAGTGGGCACTGAAGCTTTCTTT. Its translation is CASTQTVGTEAFF.

The V and J genes are TRBV11-2 and TRBJ1-6; 7 bases agree with TRBD1. CDR1 SGHAT and CDR2 FQNNGV come from the germline V gene. J was trimmed by 7 bases and V by 5 bases; bases with no gene match: 11. The CDR3 extends over 16 amino acids. The DNA of the CDR3 is TGTGCCAGCAGCCCGACAGGGTGGGACAGCAATTCACCCCTCCACTTT. It is translated as CASSPTGWDSNSPLHF.

This clone was detected once. The chain joins TRBV9 to TRBJ2-1, with 10 positions matching TRBD2. V lost 4 bases, J lost 6 bases, and 7 bases stayed unmatched. Germline V gives CDR1 SGDLS, CDR2 YYNGEE. The CDR3 contains 15 residues. This chain's CDR3 is CASSPSGGAVNEQFF. The DNA for the CDR3 is TGTGCCAGCAGCCCAAGCGGGGGGGCCGTCAATGAGCAGTTCTTC.

The J gene is TRBJ2-1, the V gene TRBV10-2; tentatively, D is TRBD2 (6 bases). Trimming took off 5 bases at V and 6 bases at J, with 11 bases between the two ends. CDR3 length: 13 amino acids. Per germline, CDR1 WSHSY and CDR2 SAAADI. For the CDR3, the DNA is TGCGCCAGCAGTCTGGGGGGTGGCAATGAGCAGTTCTTC. Encoded protein: CASSLGGGNEQFF.

The chain links TRBV2 to TRBJ2-5, with 13 bases fitting TRBD2. Germline CDR1 SNHLY, CDR2 FYNNEI. The V gene end was trimmed by 6 bases and the J gene end by 5 bases; junction bases not matched to a gene: 3. The CDR3 is 14 amino acids. CDR3: CASSRTSGSETQYF. The CDR3 coding sequence is TGTGCCAGCAGCAGGACTAGCGGGAGTGAGACCCAGTACTTC.

This sequence joins TRBV11-2 and TRBJ2-7; D is perhaps TRBD1 (6 bases). This CDR3 has 14 residues. Germline V lookup: CDR1 SGHAT, CDR2 FQNNGV. The V gene lost 5 bases and the J gene lost 2 bases, with 13 bases spanning the gap. The CDR3 sequence is CASSGAGVPYEQYF. The CDR3 nucleotides are TGTGCCAGCAGCGGAGCAGGGGTACCCTACGAGCAGTACTTC. The whole variable domain, filled in from reference TRBV11-2 and TRBJ2-7, reads EAGVAQSPRYKIIEKRQSVAFWCNPISGHATLYWYQQILGQGPKLLIQFQNNGVVDDSQLPKDRFSAERLKGVDSTLKIQPAKLEDSAVYLCASSGAGVPYEQYFGPGTRLTVT.

The chain carries TRBV7-2 and TRBJ2-7; D is perhaps TRBD2 (5 bases). V was cut by 2 bases and J by 6 bases, with 14 bases left in between. The CDR3 runs to 14 residues. Germline V lookup: CDR1 SGHTA, CDR2 FQGNSA. This chain's CDR3 is CASSLRSVSGEQYF. CDR3 in DNA: TGTGCCAGCAGCTTACGGAGCGTGAGCGGCGAGCAGTACTTC.

This clone came up once. This chain connects TRBV5-1 to TRBJ2-3, with 9 positions matching TRBD2. Looked up from germline, CDR1 is SGHRS and CDR2 is YFSETQ. V shed 7 bases and J 5 bases; nucleotides not matched to a gene: 8. This CDR3 is built from 14 residues. CDR3 amino acids: CASGAGGPEDTQYF. The CDR3 bases are TGCGCCAGCGGTGCGGGAGGGCCTGAAGATACGCAGTATTTT.

This clone occurred once. V and J are TRBV7-9 and TRBJ2-4; 9 nucleotides align to TRBD1. Germline V gives CDR1 SEHNR, CDR2 FQNEAQ (reference sequence). The trim removed 0 bases at V and 6 bases at J, leaving 3 bases unmatched. This CDR3 comprises 15 residues. The CDR3 reads CASSLARQGVNIQYF. Written as DNA, the CDR3 is TGTGCCAGCAGCTTAGCCCGACAGGGGGTAAACATTCAGTACTTC.

The V and J genes are TRBV5-1 and TRBJ1-4, with TRBD1 matching 9 bases. Germline V lookup: CDR1 SGHRS, CDR2 YFSETQ. This CDR3 has 18 amino acids. After removal of 0 bases from V and 3 bases from J, the junction contained 9 bases not matched to a gene. The CDR3 coding sequence is TGCGCCAGCAGCTTGGAGTGGACAGGGGACCCAGCTAATGAAAAACTGTTTTTT. As protein: CASSLEWTGDPANEKLFF.

The CDR3 DNA reads TGTGCCAGCAGTCTACAGCTCTATGGCTACACCTTC. It encodes CASSLQLYGYTF. The chain carries TRBV12-3 or TRBV12-4 and TRBJ1-2; D is undetermined. The V end lost 5 bases, the J end lost 4 bases, and 8 bases lay between the germline ends. The CDR3 is made up of 12 amino acids.

V usage is TRBV19 and J usage is TRBJ2-1, with a tentative D call TRBD2 (6 bases). CDR3 length: 14 residues. The germline CDR1 and CDR2 sequences are LNHDA and SQIVND (reference sequence). With 7 bases removed from V and 2 bases from J, the gap between germline ends came to 12 bases. Here the CDR3 reads CASKPGLTYNEQFF. CDR3 in DNA: TGTGCCAGTAAACCGGGACTCACCTACAATGAGCAGTTCTTC.

The chain employs TRBV24-1 and TRBJ2-2; 7 bases line up with TRBD2. Per germline, CDR1 KGHDR and CDR2 SFDVKD. J gave up 2 bases and V 3 bases, and 5 bases lay outside the gene matches. The CDR3 is 16 residues long. The CDR3 protein is CATSDPSGTNTGELFF. The CDR3 region has the DNA TGTGCCACCAGTGATCCCAGCGGGACTAACACCGGGGAGCTGTTTTTT.

The chain couples TRBV7-9 to TRBJ1-6; 9 bases are a match to TRBD1. V dropped 5 bases and J dropped 10; count of bases not matched to a gene: 6. Germline loops: CDR1 SEHNR, CDR2 FQNEAQ (reference sequence). The CDR3 runs 14 residues. The CDR3, as DNA: TGTGCCAGCAGCGGGGGACAGGGCAGATCACCCCTCCACTTT. Translated: CASSGGQGRSPLHF.

The J gene is TRBJ2-7, the V gene TRBV2, with D tentatively TRBD2 (6 bases). The CDR3 covers 15 residues. V dropped 1 base and J dropped 8 bases, with 18 bases sitting between them. From germline, CDR1 is SNHLY and CDR2 FYNNEI. CDR3 sequence reads: CASSEVHPVEGQQYF. CDR3 bases: TGTGCCAGCAGTGAAGTTCACCCCGTGGAGGGGCAGCAGTACTTC.

The chain employs TRBV7-9 and TRBJ1-1; 11 bases map to TRBD1. The junction had 11 bases not matched to a gene; V was cut back by 5 bases and J by 6 bases. Germline V gene lookup returns CDR1 SEHNR and CDR2 FQNEAQ (reference sequence). This CDR3 region has 16 residues. In DNA form, the CDR3 reads TGTGCCAGCAGCAGCTGGACAGGGGGCGGCAGTGCTGAAGCTTTCTTT. Translated: CASSSWTGGGSAEAFF.

As regards this clone: The identical CDR3 is also encoded by other nucleotide sequences in the sample. The rearrangement joins TRBV28 to TRBJ1-5; D is perhaps TRBD1 (5 bases). Germline values: CDR1 MDHEN, CDR2 SYDVKM. Trimming removed 8 bases from V and 4 bases from J, with 12 bases in between. The CDR3 is 13 amino acids. The chain's CDR3 is CASRQGGNQPQHF. In nucleotides, the CDR3 is TGTGCCAGCCGGCAGGGAGGTAATCAGCCCCAGCATTTT.

The chain combines TRBV27 with TRBJ2-3; D might be TRBD2 (6 bases). In germline, CDR1 is MNHEY, CDR2 SMNVEV (reference sequence). This CDR3 contains 14 residues. V was trimmed by 6 bases and J by 0 bases, leaving 10 bases between them. The CDR3 spells CASRTGESTDTQYF. The CDR3 bases are TGTGCCAGCAGGACGGGAGAAAGCACAGATACGCAGTATTTT.

V usage is TRBV3-1 (or the pseudogene TRBV3-2) and J usage is TRBJ2-2, with 9 bases that match TRBD2. Germline lookup yields CDR1 LGHDT and CDR2 YNNKEL (reference sequence). This CDR3 is built from 18 residues. Trimming cost V 0 bases and J 7 bases; bases outside gene matches: 12. The CDR3 loop is CASSQDLLAGGPGGELFF. CDR3 bases: TGTGCCAGCAGCCAAGATCTTTTGGCGGGGGGGCCCGGCGGGGAGCTGTTTTTT.

The genes are TRBV6-2 or TRBV6-3 and TRBJ2-7, with D hard to call. V lost 2 bases and J lost 7, with 12 bases in between. The CDR3 extends over 13 amino acids. CDR1 MNHEY and CDR2 SVGEGT come from the germline V gene. The CDR3 DNA sequence: TGTGCCAGCAGTTACGAAGGCTGGCGGGAGCAGTACTTC. Encoded protein: CASSYEGWREQYF.

The gene calls are TRBV4-1 and TRBJ2-1; a weak D match, TRBD2 (5 bases). CDR3 size: 18 residues. Germline V gene data show CDR1 as MGHRA and CDR2 as YSYEKL. The V end lost 0 bases, the J end lost 0 bases, and 15 bases lay between the germline ends. CDR3: CASSQDGGGRSSYNEQFF. The CDR3 region has the DNA TGCGCCAGCAGCCAAGATGGAGGCGGGCGGAGCTCCTACAATGAGCAGTTCTTC.

The CDR3 region has the DNA TGTGCCAGCAGCCTCGCTGGAGGAGGCGGCACCGGGGAGCTGTTTTTT. Amino acids: CASSLAGGGGTGELFF. This chain uses TRBV3-1 (or the pseudogene TRBV3-2) with TRBJ2-2, with D tentatively TRBD2 (5 bases). The CDR3 totals 16 residues. The V gene lost 4 bases and the J gene lost 4 bases, with 16 bases spanning the gap. The germline CDR1 and CDR2 sequences are LGHDT and YNNKEL (reference sequence).

V usage is TRBV3-1 (or the pseudogene TRBV3-2) and J usage is TRBJ2-7; D call uncertain. Trimming took off 4 bases at V and 0 bases at J, with 7 bases between the two ends. Per the germline V gene, CDR1 is LGHDT and CDR2 is YNNKEL (reference sequence). The CDR3 sequence is 13 residues long. The DNA of the CDR3 is TGTGCCAGCAGCCCCCCCAGCTCCTACGAGCAGTACTTC. Amino acids: CASSPPSSYEQYF.

This clone was seen only once. This chain connects TRBV9 to TRBJ2-5, with TRBD2 as a possible D gene (6 bases). This CDR3 spans 15 amino acids. With 0 bases removed from V and 1 base from J, the gap between germline ends came to 10 bases. CDR1 is SGDLS, CDR2 YYNGEE, per germline. In DNA form, the CDR3 reads TGTGCCAGCAGCGTAGGTGGTAGCGGCCAAGAGACCCAGTACTTC. This codes for CASSVGGSGQETQYF. Full variable domain (missing parts from reference TRBV9 and TRBJ2-5): DSGVTQTPKHLITATGQRVTLRCSPRSGDLSVYWYQQSLDQGLQFLIQYYNGEERAKGNILERFSAQQFPDLHSELNLSSLELGDSALYFCASSVGGSGQETQYFGPGTRLLVL.

The CDR3 sequence: CASSLTGSGYGYTF. CDR3 coding DNA: TGTGCCAGCAGCTTGACAGGGAGCGGATATGGCTACACCTTC. V usage is TRBV5-4 and J usage is TRBJ1-2; D might be TRBD1 (6 bases). This CDR3 spans 14 amino acids. CDR1 and CDR2 from the germline V gene are SGHNT and YYREEE (reference sequence). V dropped 1 base and J dropped 5 bases, with 12 bases sitting between them.

The chain recombines TRBV28 with TRBJ2-5; 13 positions agree with TRBD2. The germline V gene encodes CDR1 MDHEN and CDR2 SYDVKM. V shed 5 bases, J shed 4 bases, and the junction held 4 bases outside the gene matches. CDR3 length equals 15 residues. The DNA for the CDR3 is TGTGCCAGCAGTACTAGCGGGAGGGCTTTAGAGACCCAGTACTTC. Translation: CASSTSGRALETQYF.

This chain links TRBV14 with TRBJ2-7, with TRBD2 matching 8 bases. The CDR3 covers 14 residues. V lost 6 bases, J lost 3 bases, and 7 bases stayed unmatched. Germline-derived CDR1 and CDR2 are SGHDN and FVKESK. CDR3 DNA: TGTGCCAGCAGGCCTAGCGGGTTTCTCTACGAGCAGTACTTC. It is translated as CASRPSGFLYEQYF. Looking up the rest from reference TRBV14 and TRBJ2-7 gives the full variable domain: EAGVTQFPSHSVIEKGQTVTLRCDPISGHDNLYWYRRVMGKEIKFLLHFVKESKQDESGMPNNRFLAERTGGTYSTLKVQPAELEDSGVYFCASRPSGFLYEQYFGPGTRLTVT.

This chain links TRBV4-1 with TRBJ2-3; 9 nucleotides match TRBD2. CDR1 and CDR2 from the germline V gene are MGHRA and YSYEKL. The CDR3 extends over 16 amino acids. J gave up 2 bases and V 3 bases, and 6 bases lay outside the gene matches. In DNA form, the CDR3 reads TGCGCCAGCAGCCAGATGTCTAGCGGGGTCACAGATACGCAGTATTTT. It yields the protein CASSQMSSGVTDTQYF.